The T cell receptor (beta chain) described here comes from a study of cytotoxic CD8 clonotypes in ibrutinib-treated CLL. Study background: The subjects consisted of around eleven relapsed/refractory and roughly 15 treatment-naive individuals, with approximately 18 IGHV unmutated. Study-level findings and limits: Baseline clonality was higher than in age-matched healthy donors and moved in step with circulating CD8+ T-cell counts.

J lost 5 bases, V lost 1 base, and 1 base had no gene match. The CDR3 sequence is 13 residues long. CDR1 and CDR2 (germline): LNHDA, SQIVND (reference sequence). At least ten counts were recorded for this clone. Its matching antigen is unknown. Deep sequencing aimed at 1 in 200,000 to 1 in 1 million T cells' resolution. Sequencing used immunoSEQ multiplex PCR; TCRdb keeps in-frame clones, though not all of them. The profile covers about 57,000 clones, with 55% to 70% appearing a single time and about a fifth taken by the ten largest. This receptor was obtained from a human donor with chronic lymphocytic leukemia. The sequencing used PBMCs, collected after 24 months of ibrutinib treatment. The V and J genes are TRBV19 and TRBJ1-1; 7 nucleotides agree with TRBD1. CDR3 sequence: CASSIGRGTEAFF. The DNA for the CDR3 is TGTGCCAGTAGTATAGGCAGGGGGACTGAAGCTTTCTTT.